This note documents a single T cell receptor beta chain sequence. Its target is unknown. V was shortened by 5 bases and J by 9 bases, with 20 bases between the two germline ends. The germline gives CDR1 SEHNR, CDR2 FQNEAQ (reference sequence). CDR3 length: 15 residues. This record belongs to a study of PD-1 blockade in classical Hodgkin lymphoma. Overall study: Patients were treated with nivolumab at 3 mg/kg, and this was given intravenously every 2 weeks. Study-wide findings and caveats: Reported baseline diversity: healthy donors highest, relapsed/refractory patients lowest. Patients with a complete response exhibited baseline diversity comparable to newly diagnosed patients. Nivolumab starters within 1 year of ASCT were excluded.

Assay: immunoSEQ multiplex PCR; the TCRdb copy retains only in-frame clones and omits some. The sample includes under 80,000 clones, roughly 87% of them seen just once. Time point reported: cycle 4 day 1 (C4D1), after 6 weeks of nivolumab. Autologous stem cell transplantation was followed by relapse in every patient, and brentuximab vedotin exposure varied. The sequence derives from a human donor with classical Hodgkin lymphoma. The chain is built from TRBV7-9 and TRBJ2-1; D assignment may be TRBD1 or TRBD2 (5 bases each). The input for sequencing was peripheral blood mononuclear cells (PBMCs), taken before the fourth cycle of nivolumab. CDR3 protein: CASSPWAGGLGEQFF. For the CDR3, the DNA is TGTGCCAGCAGCCCTTGGGCTGGGGGTTTGGGTGAGCAGTTCTTC.